This T cell receptor beta chain was found in a study of cytomegalovirus exposure and HLA in healthy donors. Study information: Counted in an early data release were 85 million or so unique TCRs from HLA-typed donors.

Looked up from germline, CDR1 is KGHSH and CDR2 is LQKENI. This CDR3 is 17 amino acids long. V gave up 6 bases and J gave up 8 bases; unmatched junction bases: 11. PCR involved 60 Vbeta and 13 Jbeta primers. TCRdb keeps only in-frame clones here, not all; method: immunoSEQ multiplex PCR. The table records some 140,000 clones, around three quarters of them present only once. General observations from the study: A later analysis reportedly found fewer N-insertions in an Asian-associated ancestry cluster than the roughly 680-donor mean. A later analysis, which compared TCR beta chains of equal frequency, found the HLA-associated ones more clonally expanded. DRB1 showed the most TCR associations and HLA-C the fewest in a later analysis, as rates varied by HLA locus.

This clone was recorded a few times. Its antigen remains unidentified. Material for sequencing was PBMCs. The chain combines TRBV18 with TRBJ1-6; 12 nucleotides align to TRBD1. The clonotype was recovered from a man between 18 and 29 years old in good health and CMV-seronegative. The DNA for the CDR3 is TGTGCCAGCTCCCCAAAGAGGGACAGGGGGCTGTATTCACCCCTCCACTTT. It codes for CASSPKRDRGLYSPLHF.